The 8 T cell receptor beta chains listed next were all sequenced from one sample in a study of cytomegalovirus exposure and HLA in healthy donors. PCR was performed using 60 Vbeta and 13 Jbeta primers. Clones were sequenced by immunoSEQ multiplex PCR, and TCRdb holds only the in-frame ones, with some missing. There are about 120,000 clones in the sample; about three quarters occur only once, and just over 1% lies in the top ten. Specimen: PBMCs. The receptors originated from a human donor in good health.

The V gene is TRBV9, the J gene TRBJ1-3; perhaps TRBD1 as D (5 bases). Trimming removed 3 bases at V and 2 bases at J, with 27 bases between. Germline V gene data show CDR1 as SGDLS and CDR2 as YYNGEE. The CDR3 loop spans 20 amino acids. CDR3 bases: TGTGCCAGCAGCGGCTCCCTAAATCGGGACTTAGGGAGGCCTGGAAACACCATATATTTT. Encoded protein: CASSGSLNRDLGRPGNTIYF.

V usage is TRBV7-3 and J usage is TRBJ2-1; 8 nucleotides agree with TRBD2. This CDR3 has 15 residues. CDR1 and CDR2 from the germline V gene are SGHTA and FQGTGA. The V and J ends lost 5 bases and 4 bases, in that order; junction bases with no gene match: 7. CDR3 sequence: CASSVTSGPYNEQFF. The CDR3 DNA sequence: TGTGCCAGCAGCGTCACTAGCGGACCTTACAATGAGCAGTTCTTC.

For the CDR3, the DNA is TGCGCCAGCAGCCAAGATGGCCCTTTTCCCTACAATGAGCAGTTCTTC. Translated, it gives CASSQDGPFPYNEQFF. This chain joins TRBV4-1 and TRBJ2-1; D not resolved. Trimming took 0 bases from V and 2 from J, leaving 11 bases between them. The germline V gene has CDR1 MGHRA and CDR2 YSYEKL. CDR3 length: 16 amino acids.

The chain has TRBV6-6 and TRBJ1-1, with 7 bases lining up with TRBD1. CDR3 size: 13 residues. The junction had 6 bases not matched to a gene; V was cut back by 8 bases and J by 3 bases. Germline assignment: CDR1 MNHNY and CDR2 SVGAGI (reference sequence). CDR3 coding DNA: TGTGCCAGCTACCAACAGGGGTACACTGAAGCTTTCTTT. It specifies CASYQQGYTEAFF.

This rearrangement joins TRBV28 to TRBJ2-1, with TRBD2 matching 8 bases. V shed 6 bases, J shed 3 bases, and the junction held 10 bases outside the gene matches. Germline assignment: CDR1 MDHEN and CDR2 SYDVKM. There are 16 residues in the CDR3. Here the CDR3 reads CASSLITGGSYNEQFF. Here the CDR3 DNA reads TGTGCCAGCAGCCTGATAACGGGGGGGAGCTACAATGAGCAGTTCTTC.

The V call is TRBV27, the J call TRBJ2-7; 8 bases map to TRBD2. The CDR3 is made up of 19 amino acids. J lost 3 bases, V lost 0 bases, and 16 bases had no gene match. Germline assignment: CDR1 MNHEY and CDR2 SMNVEV (reference sequence). The CDR3 DNA follows: TGTGCCAGCAGTTTATCGATTAGACCCTCCGGGGGGGTGAACTACGAGCAGTACTTC. This codes for CASSLSIRPSGGVNYEQYF.

The J gene is TRBJ2-1, the V gene TRBV6-1, with 10 bases identical to TRBD2. From germline, CDR1 is MNHNS and CDR2 SASEGT. V shed 0 bases and J 4 bases; nucleotides not matched to a gene: 0. This CDR3 spans 15 amino acids. CDR3 nucleotides: TGTGCCAGCAGTGAAGCGGGACTAGCGTACAATGAGCAGTTCTTC. Amino acids: CASSEAGLAYNEQFF.

There are a few counts of this clone. This rearrangement joins TRBV7-6 to TRBJ2-2, with D unclear. CDR1 is SGHVS and CDR2 is FNYEAQ in the germline V gene. V lost 7 bases, J lost 7 bases, and 7 bases lay in between. The CDR3 spans 11 residues. CDR3 loop: CASIYGGELFF. The CDR3 bases are TGTGCCAGCATCTACGGCGGGGAGCTGTTTTTT.